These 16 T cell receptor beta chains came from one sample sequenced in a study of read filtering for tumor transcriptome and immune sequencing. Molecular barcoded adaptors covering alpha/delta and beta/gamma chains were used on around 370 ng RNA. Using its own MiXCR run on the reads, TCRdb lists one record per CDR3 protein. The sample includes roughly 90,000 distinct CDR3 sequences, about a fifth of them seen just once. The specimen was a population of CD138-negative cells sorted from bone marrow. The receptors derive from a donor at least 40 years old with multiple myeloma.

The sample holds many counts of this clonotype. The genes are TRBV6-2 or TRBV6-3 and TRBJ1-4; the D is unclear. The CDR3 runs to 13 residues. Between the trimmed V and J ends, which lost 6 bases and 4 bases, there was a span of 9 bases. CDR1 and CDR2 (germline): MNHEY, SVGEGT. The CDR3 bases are TGTGCCAGCAGGCGACGGAGTAATGAAAAACTGTTTTTT. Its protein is CASRRRSNEKLFF.

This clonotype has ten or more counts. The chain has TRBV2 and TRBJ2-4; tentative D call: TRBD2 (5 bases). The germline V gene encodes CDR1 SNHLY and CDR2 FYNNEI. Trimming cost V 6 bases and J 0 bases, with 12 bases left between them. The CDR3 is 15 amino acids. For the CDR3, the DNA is TGTGCCAGCAGGGGAGAGAATTTAGCCAAAAACATTCAGTACTTC. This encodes CASRGENLAKNIQYF.

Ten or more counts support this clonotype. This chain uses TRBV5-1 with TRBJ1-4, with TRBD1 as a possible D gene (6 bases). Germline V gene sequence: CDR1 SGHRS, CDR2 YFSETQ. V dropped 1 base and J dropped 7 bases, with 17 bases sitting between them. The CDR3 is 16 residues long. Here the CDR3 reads CASSLLPRGSGEKLFF. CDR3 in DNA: TGCGCCAGCAGCTTGCTCCCCAGGGGTAGCGGTGAAAAACTGTTTTTT.

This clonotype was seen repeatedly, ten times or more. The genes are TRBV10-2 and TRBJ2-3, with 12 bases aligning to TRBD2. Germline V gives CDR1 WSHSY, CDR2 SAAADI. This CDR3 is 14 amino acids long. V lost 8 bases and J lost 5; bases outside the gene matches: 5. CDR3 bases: TGCGCCAGCTCCCGACTAGCGGGGGTAGATACGCAGTATTTT. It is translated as CASSRLAGVDTQYF.

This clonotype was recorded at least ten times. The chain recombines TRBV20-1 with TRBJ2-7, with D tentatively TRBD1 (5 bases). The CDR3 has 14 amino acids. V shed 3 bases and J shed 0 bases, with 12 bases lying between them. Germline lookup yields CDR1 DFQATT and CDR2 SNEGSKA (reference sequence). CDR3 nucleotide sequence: TGCAGTGCTAGCAGGGCGGTTAGCTCCTACGAGCAGTACTTC. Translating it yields CSASRAVSSYEQYF.

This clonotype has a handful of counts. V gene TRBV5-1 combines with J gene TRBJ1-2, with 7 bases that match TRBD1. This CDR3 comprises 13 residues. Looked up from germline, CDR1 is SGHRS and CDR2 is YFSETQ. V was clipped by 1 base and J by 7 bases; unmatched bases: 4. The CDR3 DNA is TGCGCCAGCAGCTTGACACAGGGGTCTGGCTACACCTTC. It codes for CASSLTQGSGYTF.

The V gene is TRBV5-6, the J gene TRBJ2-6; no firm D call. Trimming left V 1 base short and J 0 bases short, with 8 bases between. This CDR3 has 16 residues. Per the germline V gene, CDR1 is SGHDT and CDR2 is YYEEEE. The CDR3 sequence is CASSLTVYSGANVLTF. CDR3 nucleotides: TGTGCCAGCAGCTTGACGGTGTACTCTGGGGCCAACGTCCTGACTTTC.

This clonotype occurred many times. CDR3 coding DNA: TGTGCCAGCATTTTGCGGGGGGGATACGAGCAGTACTTC. Encoded protein: CASILRGGYEQYF. This chain links TRBV6-1 with TRBJ2-7, with TRBD2 matching 9 bases. Per the germline V gene, CDR1 is MNHNS and CDR2 is SASEGT. Trimming took 7 bases from V and 4 from J; bases not matched to a gene: 5. The CDR3 extends over 13 amino acids.

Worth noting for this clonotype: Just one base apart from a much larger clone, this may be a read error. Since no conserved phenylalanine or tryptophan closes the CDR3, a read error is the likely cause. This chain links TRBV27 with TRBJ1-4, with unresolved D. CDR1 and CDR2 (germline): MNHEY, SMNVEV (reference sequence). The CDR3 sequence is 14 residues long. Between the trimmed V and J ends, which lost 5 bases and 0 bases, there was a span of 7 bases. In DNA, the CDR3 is TGTGCCAGCAGTCCGGCAACAACTAATGAAAAACTGTTTGTT. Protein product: CASSPATTNEKLFV.

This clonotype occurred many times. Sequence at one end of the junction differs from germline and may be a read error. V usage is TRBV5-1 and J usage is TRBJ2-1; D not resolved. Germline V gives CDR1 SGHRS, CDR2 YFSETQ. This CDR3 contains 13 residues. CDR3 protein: CAGSMDGYNEQFF. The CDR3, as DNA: TGCGCCGGCAGCATGGACGGATACAATGAGCAGTTCTTC.

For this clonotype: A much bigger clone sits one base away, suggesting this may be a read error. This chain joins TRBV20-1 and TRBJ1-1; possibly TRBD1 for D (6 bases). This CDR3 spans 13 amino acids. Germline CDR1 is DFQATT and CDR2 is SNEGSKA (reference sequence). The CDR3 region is CSARETGYTEASF. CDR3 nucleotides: TGCAGTGCTAGAGAAACAGGGTACACTGAAGCTTCCTTT.

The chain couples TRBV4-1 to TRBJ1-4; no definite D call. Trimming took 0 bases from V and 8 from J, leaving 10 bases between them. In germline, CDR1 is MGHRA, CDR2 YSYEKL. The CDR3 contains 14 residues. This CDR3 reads CASSQETRREKLFF. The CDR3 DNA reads TGCGCCAGCAGCCAAGAAACCCGTCGAGAAAAACTGTTTTTT.

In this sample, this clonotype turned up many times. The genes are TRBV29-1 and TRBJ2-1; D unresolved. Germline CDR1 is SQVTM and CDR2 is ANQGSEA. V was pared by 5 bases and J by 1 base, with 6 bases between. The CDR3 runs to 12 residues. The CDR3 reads CSVLGSYNEQFF. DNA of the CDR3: TGCAGCGTTCTAGGGTCCTACAATGAGCAGTTCTTC.

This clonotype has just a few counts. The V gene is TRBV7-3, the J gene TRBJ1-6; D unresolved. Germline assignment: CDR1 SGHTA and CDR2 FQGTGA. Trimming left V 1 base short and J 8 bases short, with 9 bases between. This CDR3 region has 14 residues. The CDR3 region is CASSLSGNDSPLHF. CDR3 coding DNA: TGTGCCAGCAGCTTAAGTGGGAACGATTCACCCCTCCACTTT.

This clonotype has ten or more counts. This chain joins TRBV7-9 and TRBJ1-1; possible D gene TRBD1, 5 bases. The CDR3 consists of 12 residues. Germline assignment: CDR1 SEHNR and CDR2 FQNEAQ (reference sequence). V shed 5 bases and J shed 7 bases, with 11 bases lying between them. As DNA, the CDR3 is TGTGCCAGCAGCCCGGGACGGATTGAAGCTTTCTTT. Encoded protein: CASSPGRIEAFF.

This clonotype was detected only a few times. The CDR3 here is CASSKGRYSYEQYF. The CDR3 DNA is TGTGCCAGCAGTAAGGGGCGATATTCCTACGAGCAGTACTTC. This chain uses TRBV2 with TRBJ2-7; D perhaps matches TRBD1 (5 bases). Germline CDR1 reads SNHLY; CDR2 reads FYNNEI. The CDR3 is 14 residues long. V was trimmed by 5 bases and J by 1 base, leaving 12 bases between them. The full variable domain, its missing parts supplied by reference TRBV2 and TRBJ2-7, is EPEVTQTPSHQVTQMGQEVILRCVPISNHLYFYWYRQILGQKVEFLVSFYNNEISEKSEIFDDQFSVERPDGSNFTLKIRSTKLEDSAMYFCASSKGRYSYEQYFGPGTRLTVT.